One and the same sample provided the 3 T cell receptor beta chains below, sequenced in a study of cytomegalovirus exposure and HLA in healthy donors. Produced via immunoSEQ multiplex PCR; TCRdb's table is partial and in-frame only. The sample consists of about 140,000 clones, approximately 86% of them appearing once. Sequenced: PBMCs. The receptors stem from a man between 18 and 35 years old in good health and CMV-seropositive.

The J gene is TRBJ2-1, the V gene TRBV10-3, with 10 bases lining up with TRBD2. CDR1 and CDR2 (germline): ENHRY, SYGVKD. CDR3 size: 15 residues. Trimming removed 5 bases from V and 3 bases from J; junction bases left unmatched: 4. Here the CDR3 reads CAISSLAGGYNEQFF. CDR3 sequence (DNA): TGTGCCATCAGTTCCTTAGCGGGAGGCTACAATGAGCAGTTCTTC.

J is TRBJ2-3 and V is TRBV5-4; 8 bases are shared with TRBD1. V was clipped by 4 bases and J by 5 bases; unmatched bases: 6. CDR3 length: 14 residues. CDR1 and CDR2 from the germline V gene are SGHNT and YYREEE (reference sequence). The CDR3 nucleotides are TGTGCCAGCAGCCCGGACAGGGAAGAAGATACGCAGTATTTT. This translates into CASSPDREEDTQYF. The variable domain in full, with the rest retrieved from reference TRBV5-4 and TRBJ2-3, is ETGVTQSPTHLIKTRGQQVTLRCSSQSGHNTVSWYQQALGQGPQFIFQYYREEENGRGNFPPRFSGLQFPNYSSELNVNALELDDSALYLCASSPDREEDTQYFGPGTRLTVL.

This clone turned up a few times. V usage is TRBV6-1 and J usage is TRBJ1-1; the D gene is possibly TRBD1 (6 bases). Germline V gene data show CDR1 as MNHNS and CDR2 as SASEGT. The CDR3 consists of 13 residues. V lost 6 bases to trimming and J lost 3 bases, with 11 bases between them. In nucleotides, the CDR3 is TGTGCCAGCAGCCGGAACAGGGACACTGAAGCTTTCTTT. This sequence encodes CASSRNRDTEAFF.